These T cell receptor beta chains were read from a single sample in a study of T cells after yellow fever vaccination. TCRdb re-called the 5' RACE reads with MiXCR, one entry per CDR3 protein. The sample lists about 500,000 distinct CDR3 sequences, 17% occurring once. The sample consisted of PBMCs, taken 5 days after the first yellow fever vaccination. The receptors here all came from a man between 18 and 35 years old who received the YFV17D yellow fever vaccine. Each CDR3 is given with its conserved first and last residue. D genes are given only for firm matches. The size field is filled for only some rows; it gives once, few, many or a size class.

j_call clone_size v_call d_call cdr3_aa cdr3_nt
TRBJ1-4 . TRBV25-1 . CASSESGWYEKLFF TGTGCCAGCAGTGAATCCGGGTGGTACGAAAAACTGTTTTTT
TRBJ2-1 . TRBV5-5 TRBD2 CASREASGRSYNEQFF TGTGCCAGCAGAGAGGCTAGCGGACGCTCCTACAATGAGCAGTTCTTC
TRBJ2-7 few TRBV9 . CASSRQGGGSYEQYF TGTGCCAGCAGCAGGCAGGGCGGAGGCTCCTACGAGCAGTACTTC
TRBJ2-7 . TRBV30 . CAWRYGGAKNEQYF TGTGCCTGGAGGTACGGGGGCGCGAAGAATGAGCAGTACTTC
TRBJ1-4 . TRBV7-9 . CASSPETWLGEKLFF TGTGCCAGCAGTCCCGAGACATGGTTGGGTGAAAAACTGTTTTTT
TRBJ2-7 . TRBV4-3 . CASSQVAGTSSYEQYF TGCGCCAGCAGCCAAGTGGCCGGGACAAGCTCCTACGAGCAGTACTTC
TRBJ1-2 few TRBV27 . CASSLRGTIYGYTF TGTGCCAGCAGTTTACGGGGTACGATTTATGGCTACACCTTC
TRBJ2-5 . TRBV5-6 . CASSLNQGEETLYF TGTGCCAGCAGCTTGAATCAGGGAGAAGAGACCCTGTACTTC
TRBJ1-3 . TRBV3-1 TRBD1 CASSQPGGADGNTIYF TGTGCCAGCAGCCAGCCAGGGGGCGCGGATGGAAACACCATATATTTT
TRBJ1-1 . TRBV7-9 . CASMTSREPWEAEAFF TGTGCCAGCATGACATCCCGGGAGCCTTGGGAGGCTGAAGCTTTCTTT
TRBJ1-1 . TRBV5-1 . CASSLGLGKNTEAFF TGCGCCAGCAGCTTGGGCCTCGGAAAGAACACTGAAGCTTTCTTT
TRBJ1-2 few TRBV20-1 TRBD1 CSASLGTGGYTF TGCAGTGCTTCTCTTGGGACAGGGGGCTACACCTTC
TRBJ2-1 once TRBV6-4 . CASSDSAPRGSYNEQFF TGTGCCAGCAGTGACTCGGCGCCTAGGGGCTCCTACAATGAGCAGTTCTTC
TRBJ2-1 . TRBV18 TRBD2 CASSPRLADITYNEQFF TGTGCCAGCTCACCCCGACTAGCGGACATTACCTACAATGAGCAGTTCTTC
TRBJ1-4 . TRBV5-5 . CASSQLGGGGEKLFF TGTGCCAGCAGCCAGCTGGGTGGGGGCGGTGAAAAACTGTTTTTT
TRBJ1-1 . TRBV29-1 TRBD1 CSAPTGDGEAFF TGCAGCGCCCCGACAGGGGACGGTGAAGCTTTCTTT
TRBJ2-2 . TRBV28 TRBD1 CASRHNTGGLIPNTGELFF TGTGCCAGCAGACACAACACAGGGGGGTTAATCCCGAACACCGGGGAGCTGTTTTTT
TRBJ2-2 few TRBV6-5 . CASSYRARFGELFF TGTGCCAGCAGTTACCGGGCACGTTTCGGGGAGCTGTTTTTT
TRBJ1-4 few TRBV5-5 . CASSLLEGSREKLFF TGTGCCAGCAGCTTGTTAGAGGGAAGTCGGGAAAAACTGTTTTTT
TRBJ2-4 . TRBV7-2 TRBD2 CASSSGAGGVRGYF TGTGCCAGCAGCTCAGGGGCGGGGGGCGTGAGGGGATACTTC
TRBJ2-7 many TRBV9 . CASSDPEGGTDEQYF TGTGCCAGCAGCGATCCTGAGGGGGGGACGGACGAGCAGTACTTC
TRBJ2-4 few TRBV4-2 . CASSQEAGFSGNIQYF TGTGCCAGCAGCCAGGAGGCGGGGTTCTCCGGTAACATTCAGTACTTC
TRBJ2-3 . TRBV7-9 . CASSLHPDTQYF TGTGCCAGCAGCTTACATCCAGATACGCAGTATTTT
TRBJ2-2 . TRBV29-1 . CSVDLINTGELFF TGCAGCGTTGATTTAATAAACACCGGGGAGCTGTTTTTT
TRBJ2-3 . TRBV7-2 . CASSSQTANTDTQYF TGTGCCAGCAGCTCCCAGACAGCTAACACAGATACGCAGTATTTT
TRBJ1-2 . TRBV20-1 . CSARVYGGDYGYTF TGCAGTGCTAGAGTTTACGGGGGCGACTATGGCTACACCTTC
TRBJ2-7 few TRBV29-1 . CSVRRASTYEQYF TGCAGCGTTCGGAGGGCCTCTACCTACGAGCAGTACTTC
TRBJ2-7 few TRBV27 . CASSRGAGYEQYF TGTGCCAGCAGTCGTGGGGCAGGCTACGAGCAGTACTTC
TRBJ2-7 . TRBV7-4 TRBD2 CASSLLPSGAYEQYF TGTGCCAGCAGCTTATTACCTAGCGGCGCCTACGAGCAGTACTTC
TRBJ2-5 . TRBV5-6 . CASSVGSVETQYF TGTGCCAGCAGCGTAGGGTCGGTGGAGACCCAGTACTTC
TRBJ1-6 . TRBV5-4 . CASSRDPGNSPLHF TGTGCCAGCAGTCGAGACCCGGGGAATTCACCCCTCCACTTT
TRBJ1-5 . TRBV20-1 . CSARDMSRFNQPQHF TGCAGTGCTAGAGATATGAGCAGGTTCAATCAGCCCCAGCATTTT
TRBJ1-4 . TRBV7-2 . CASSQVRLDEKLFF TGTGCCAGCAGCCAAGTCCGATTGGATGAAAAACTGTTTTTT
TRBJ1-6 . TRBV7-2 . CASSLDITGRDSPLHF TGTGCCAGCAGCTTAGATATAACAGGGCGAGATTCACCCCTCCACTTT
TRBJ2-1 few TRBV5-6 TRBD2 CASRKGLAGANEQFF TGTGCCAGCAGGAAGGGACTAGCGGGGGCGAATGAGCAGTTCTTC
TRBJ2-5 many TRBV6-1 TRBD2 CASTFGGEGETQYF TGTGCCAGCACATTTGGGGGGGAAGGAGAGACCCAGTACTTC
TRBJ1-3 few TRBV6-5 . CASSFYRGGSGNTIYF TGTGCCAGCAGTTTCTACCGGGGGGGCTCTGGAAACACCATATATTTT
TRBJ2-1 . TRBV19 . CASSQDGPTTGRFGGNEQFF TGTGCCAGTAGTCAAGACGGGCCTACGACGGGGAGGTTCGGGGGCAATGAGCAGTTCTTC
TRBJ2-1 . TRBV7-9 TRBD1 CASIPPDRADTNEQFF TGTGCCAGCATACCCCCGGACAGGGCGGATACCAATGAGCAGTTCTTC
TRBJ2-2 . TRBV14 . CASSQGGRGGGELFF TGTGCCAGCAGCCAAGGAGGAAGGGGAGGCGGGGAGCTGTTTTTT
TRBJ2-3 few TRBV4-2 . CASSPPGKMGTDTQYF TGTGCCAGCAGCCCTCCAGGGAAGATGGGCACAGATACGCAGTATTTT
TRBJ2-1 many TRBV11-2 . CASSQTSTNEQFF TGTGCCAGCAGCCAGACTAGTACCAATGAGCAGTTCTTC
TRBJ2-5 . TRBV4-3 TRBD2 CASSQGGAGGLKTQYF TGCGCCAGCAGCCAAGGTGGGGCGGGGGGACTAAAGACCCAGTACTTC
TRBJ2-2 many TRBV5-1 . CASSLRGAGELFF TGCGCCAGCAGCTTGAGGGGAGCCGGGGAGCTGTTTTTT
TRBJ1-1 . TRBV6-5 . CASSYPRSKEAFF TGTGCCAGCAGTTACCCCCGAAGCAAGGAGGCTTTCTTT
TRBJ2-7 many TRBV27 . CASSQGNEQYF TGTGCCAGCAGCCAGGGGAACGAGCAGTACTTC
TRBJ1-1 few TRBV10-3 . CAISEGQMNTEAFF TGTGCCATCAGTGAGGGTCAGATGAACACTGAAGCTTTCTTT
TRBJ1-5 . TRBV12-3/TRBV12-4 . CASSLGQMSNQPQHF TGTGCCAGCAGTTTAGGTCAGATGAGCAATCAGCCCCAGCATTTT
TRBJ1-1 many TRBV2 . CASEGIPNTEAFF TGTGCCAGCGAGGGTATCCCGAACACTGAAGCTTTCTTT
TRBJ2-2 . TRBV7-6 . CASSLGATGNTGELFF TGTGCCAGCAGCTTAGGTGCGACAGGGAACACCGGGGAGCTGTTTTTT
TRBJ2-3 . TRBV21-1 . CASSRGRTSTDTQYF TGTGCCAGCAGCAGGGGACGGACCAGCACAGATACGCAGTATTTT
TRBJ2-1 . TRBV6-2/TRBV6-3 . CDSSYTPDGEQFF TGTGACAGCAGTTACACCCCGGATGGTGAGCAGTTCTTC